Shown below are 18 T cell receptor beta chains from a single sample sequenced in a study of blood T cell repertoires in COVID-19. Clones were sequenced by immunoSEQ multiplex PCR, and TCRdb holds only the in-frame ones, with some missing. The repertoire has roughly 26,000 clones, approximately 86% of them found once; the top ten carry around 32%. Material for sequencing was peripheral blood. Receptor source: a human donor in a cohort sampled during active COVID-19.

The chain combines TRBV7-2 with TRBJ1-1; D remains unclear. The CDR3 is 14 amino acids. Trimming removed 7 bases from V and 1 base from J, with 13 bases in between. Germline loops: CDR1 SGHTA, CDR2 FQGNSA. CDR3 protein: CASTPYSGNTEAFF. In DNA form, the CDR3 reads TGTGCCAGCACCCCCTACTCGGGGAACACTGAAGCTTTCTTT.

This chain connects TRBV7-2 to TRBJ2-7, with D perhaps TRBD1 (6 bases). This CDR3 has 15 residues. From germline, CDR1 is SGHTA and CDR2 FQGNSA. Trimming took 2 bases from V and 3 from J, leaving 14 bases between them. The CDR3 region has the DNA TGTGCCAGCAGCTTAACAGTAGGACAGATCTACGAGCAGTACTTC. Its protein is CASSLTVGQIYEQYF. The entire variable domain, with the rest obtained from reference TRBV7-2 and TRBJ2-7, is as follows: GAGVSQSPSNKVTEKGKDVELRCDPISGHTALYWYRQSLGQGLEFLIYFQGNSAPDKSGLPSDRFSAERTGGSVSTLTIQRTQQEDSAVYLCASSLTVGQIYEQYFGPGTRLTVT.

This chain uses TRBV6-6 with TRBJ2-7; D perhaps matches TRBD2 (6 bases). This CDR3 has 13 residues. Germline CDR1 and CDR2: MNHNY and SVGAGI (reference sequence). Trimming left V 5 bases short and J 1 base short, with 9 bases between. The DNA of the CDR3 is TGTGCCAGCAGTCCGGGACTTTCCTACGAGCAGTACTTC. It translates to CASSPGLSYEQYF.

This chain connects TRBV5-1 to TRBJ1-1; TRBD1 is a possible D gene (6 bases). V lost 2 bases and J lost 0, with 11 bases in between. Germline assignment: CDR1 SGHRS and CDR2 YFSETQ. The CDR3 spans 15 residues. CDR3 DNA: TGCGCCAGCAGCTTCATGACAGGCATGAACACTGAAGCTTTCTTT. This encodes CASSFMTGMNTEAFF.

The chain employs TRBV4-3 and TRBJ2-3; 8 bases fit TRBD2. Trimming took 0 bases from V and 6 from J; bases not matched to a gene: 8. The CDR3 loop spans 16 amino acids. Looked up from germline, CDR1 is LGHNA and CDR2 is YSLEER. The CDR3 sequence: CASSQDYTVAGDTQYF. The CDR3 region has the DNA TGCGCCAGCAGCCAAGATTATACCGTAGCGGGGGATACGCAGTATTTT.

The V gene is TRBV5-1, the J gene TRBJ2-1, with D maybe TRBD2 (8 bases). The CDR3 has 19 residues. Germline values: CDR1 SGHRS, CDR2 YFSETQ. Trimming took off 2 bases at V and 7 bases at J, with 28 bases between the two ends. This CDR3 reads CASSFLQGRSREGGNEQFF. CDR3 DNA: TGCGCCAGCAGCTTTCTACAGGGGCGCAGTCGGGAGGGTGGAAATGAGCAGTTCTTC.

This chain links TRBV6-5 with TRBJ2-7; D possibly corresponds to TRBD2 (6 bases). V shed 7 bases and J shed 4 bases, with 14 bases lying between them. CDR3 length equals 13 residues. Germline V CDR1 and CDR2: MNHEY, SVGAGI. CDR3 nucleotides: TGTGCCAGCACCGACCCGGGAGTTTACGAGCAGTACTTC. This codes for CASTDPGVYEQYF.

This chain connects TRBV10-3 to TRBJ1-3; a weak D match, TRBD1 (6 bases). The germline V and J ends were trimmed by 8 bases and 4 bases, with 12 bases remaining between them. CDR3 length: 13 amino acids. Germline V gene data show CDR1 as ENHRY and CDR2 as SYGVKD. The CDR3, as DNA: TGTGCCATCGGCACAGGGCAAGGAAACACCATATATTTT. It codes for CAIGTGQGNTIYF.

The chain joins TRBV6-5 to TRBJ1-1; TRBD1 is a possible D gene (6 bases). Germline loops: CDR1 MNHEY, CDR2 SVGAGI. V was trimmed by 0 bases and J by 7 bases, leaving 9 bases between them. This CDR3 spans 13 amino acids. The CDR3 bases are TGTGCCAGCAGTTACTCGTCGGACAGTGAAGCTTTCTTT. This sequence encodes CASSYSSDSEAFF.

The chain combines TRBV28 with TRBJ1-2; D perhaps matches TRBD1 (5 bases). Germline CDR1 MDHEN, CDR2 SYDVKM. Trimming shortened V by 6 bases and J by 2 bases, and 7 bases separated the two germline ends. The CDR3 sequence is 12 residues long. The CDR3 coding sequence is TGTGCCAGCAGGAGACAGAACTATGGCTACACCTTC. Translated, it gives CASRRQNYGYTF.

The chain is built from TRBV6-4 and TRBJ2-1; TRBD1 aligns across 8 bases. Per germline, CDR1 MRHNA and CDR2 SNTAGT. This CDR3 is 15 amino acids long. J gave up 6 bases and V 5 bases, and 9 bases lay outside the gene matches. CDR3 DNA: TGTGCCAGCAGTACCTCCGGGACAGGTCGCAATGAGCAGTTCTTC. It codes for CASSTSGTGRNEQFF.

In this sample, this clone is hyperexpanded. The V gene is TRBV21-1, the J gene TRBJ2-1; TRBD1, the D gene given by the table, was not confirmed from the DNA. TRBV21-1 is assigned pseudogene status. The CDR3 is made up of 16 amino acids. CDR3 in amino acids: CASSKEEAGGPNEQFF. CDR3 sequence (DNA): TGTGCCAGCAGCAAAGAGGAAGCAGGGGGACCCAATGAGCAGTTCTTC.

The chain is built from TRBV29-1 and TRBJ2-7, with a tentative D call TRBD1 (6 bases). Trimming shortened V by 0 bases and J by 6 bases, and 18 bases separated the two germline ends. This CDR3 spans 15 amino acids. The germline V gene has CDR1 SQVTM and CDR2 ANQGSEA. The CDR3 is CSVEDHGDTRTEQYF. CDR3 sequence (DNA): TGCAGCGTTGAAGATCACGGGGACACCCGCACCGAGCAGTACTTC.

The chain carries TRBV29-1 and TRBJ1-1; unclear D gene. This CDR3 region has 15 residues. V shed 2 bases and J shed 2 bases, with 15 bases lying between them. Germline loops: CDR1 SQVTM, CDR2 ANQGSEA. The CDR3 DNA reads TGCAGCGTTGAAAGAAGTGGGCAAACTAACACTGAAGCTTTCTTT. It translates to CSVERSGQTNTEAFF.

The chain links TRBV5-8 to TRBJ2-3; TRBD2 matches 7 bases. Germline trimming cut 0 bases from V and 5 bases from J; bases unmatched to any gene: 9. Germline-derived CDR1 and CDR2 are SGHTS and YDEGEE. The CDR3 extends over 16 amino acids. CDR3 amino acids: CASSLEERRGIDTQYF. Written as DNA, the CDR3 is TGTGCCAGCAGCTTGGAAGAGCGGCGGGGGATAGATACGCAGTATTTT.

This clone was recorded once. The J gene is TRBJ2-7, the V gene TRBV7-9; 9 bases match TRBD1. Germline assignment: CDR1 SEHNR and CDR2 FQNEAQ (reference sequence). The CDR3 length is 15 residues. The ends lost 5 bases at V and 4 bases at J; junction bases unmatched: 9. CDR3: CASSPRTGVMYEQYF. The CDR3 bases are TGTGCCAGCAGCCCTCGGACAGGGGTTATGTACGAGCAGTACTTC.

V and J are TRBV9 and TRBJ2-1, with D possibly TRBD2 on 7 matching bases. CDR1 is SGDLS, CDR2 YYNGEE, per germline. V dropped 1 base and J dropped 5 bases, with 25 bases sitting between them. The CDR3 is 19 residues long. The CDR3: CASSVRGGGGPLSNNEQFF. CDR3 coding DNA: TGTGCCAGCAGCGTACGGGGAGGGGGAGGCCCCTTGAGTAACAATGAGCAGTTCTTC.

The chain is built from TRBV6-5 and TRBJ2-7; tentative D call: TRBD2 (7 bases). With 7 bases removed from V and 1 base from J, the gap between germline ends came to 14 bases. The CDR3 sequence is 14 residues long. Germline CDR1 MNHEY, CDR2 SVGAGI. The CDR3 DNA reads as TGTGCCAGCACTGGGGGGCGGGGGTCCTACGAGCAGTACTTC. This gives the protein CASTGGRGSYEQYF.